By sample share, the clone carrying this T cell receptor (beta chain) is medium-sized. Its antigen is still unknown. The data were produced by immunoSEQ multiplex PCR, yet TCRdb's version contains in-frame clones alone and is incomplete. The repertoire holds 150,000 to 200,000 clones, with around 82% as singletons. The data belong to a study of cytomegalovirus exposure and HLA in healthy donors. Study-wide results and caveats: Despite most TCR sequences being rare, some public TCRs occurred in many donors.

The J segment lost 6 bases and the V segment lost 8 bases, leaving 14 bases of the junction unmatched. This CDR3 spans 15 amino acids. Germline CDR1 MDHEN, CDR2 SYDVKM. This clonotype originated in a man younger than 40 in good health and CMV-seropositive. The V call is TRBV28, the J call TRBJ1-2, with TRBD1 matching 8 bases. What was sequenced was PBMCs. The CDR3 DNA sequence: TGTGCCAGCCTTAGCCGGGACAGGCGGAAGAATGGCTACACCTTC. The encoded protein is CASLSRDRRKNGYTF.